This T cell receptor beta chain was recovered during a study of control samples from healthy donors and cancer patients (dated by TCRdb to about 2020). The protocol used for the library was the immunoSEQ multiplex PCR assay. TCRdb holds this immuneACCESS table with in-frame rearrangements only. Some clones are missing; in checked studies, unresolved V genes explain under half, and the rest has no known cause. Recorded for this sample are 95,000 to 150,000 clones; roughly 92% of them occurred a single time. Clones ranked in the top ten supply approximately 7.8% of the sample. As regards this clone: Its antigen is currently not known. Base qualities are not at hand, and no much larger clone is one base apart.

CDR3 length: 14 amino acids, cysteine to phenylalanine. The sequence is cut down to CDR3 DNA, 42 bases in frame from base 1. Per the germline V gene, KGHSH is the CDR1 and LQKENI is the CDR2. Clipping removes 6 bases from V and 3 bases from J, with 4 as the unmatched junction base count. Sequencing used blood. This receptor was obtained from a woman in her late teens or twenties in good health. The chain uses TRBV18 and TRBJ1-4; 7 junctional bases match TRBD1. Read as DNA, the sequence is TGTGCCAGCTCCGAACAGGGGCCTAATGAAAAACTGTTTTTT. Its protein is CASSEQGPNEKLFF.